The clone carrying this T cell receptor beta chain was seen only a few times. This sample stems from a study of sequential checkpoint blockade in melanoma. V shed 7 bases, J shed 2 bases, and the junction held 7 bases outside the gene matches. Per the germline V gene, CDR1 is MNHEY and CDR2 is SMNVEV (reference sequence). The CDR3 has 15 residues. The sample's treatment: randomized to nivolumab then ipilimumab (arm A) or the reverse (arm B). Here immunoSEQ multiplex PCR was the method, and the copy in TCRdb shows in-frame clones only, minus some. The data show 25,000 to 30,000 clones, 83% seen once. The rearrangement uses TRBV27 and TRBJ2-3; 9 positions agree with TRBD2. This material consisted of CD8+ T cells sorted from blood (inferred from file names), taken from a patient given nivolumab and ipilimumab in sequence. The sequence was obtained from a human donor with melanoma. CDR3 amino acids: CASMGGGGATDTQYF. The CDR3, as DNA: TGTGCCAGCATGGGCGGCGGGGGGGCCACAGATACGCAGTATTTT.